This T cell receptor (beta chain) was documented in a study of shared T cell receptors in the human thymus. Here immunoSEQ multiplex PCR was the method, and the copy in TCRdb shows in-frame clones only, minus some. The sample shows some 640,000 clones, around 87% of them seen only once. V was pared by 5 bases and J by 3 bases, with 14 bases of the junction left unmatched. Germline-derived CDR1 and CDR2 are MNHEY and SMNVEV (reference sequence). CDR3 size: 18 residues. These same records also appear under a second study, on human thymus T cells.

The TCR sequence derives from a boy in the first two years of life with a congenital heart defect. The sample taken for sequencing was thymocytes. The chain combines TRBV27 with TRBJ2-1, with 9 bases that match TRBD2. The CDR3 sequence is CASSPGPILAGIYNEQFF. For the CDR3, the DNA is TGTGCCAGCAGTCCAGGACCAATACTAGCGGGTATCTACAATGAGCAGTTCTTC.